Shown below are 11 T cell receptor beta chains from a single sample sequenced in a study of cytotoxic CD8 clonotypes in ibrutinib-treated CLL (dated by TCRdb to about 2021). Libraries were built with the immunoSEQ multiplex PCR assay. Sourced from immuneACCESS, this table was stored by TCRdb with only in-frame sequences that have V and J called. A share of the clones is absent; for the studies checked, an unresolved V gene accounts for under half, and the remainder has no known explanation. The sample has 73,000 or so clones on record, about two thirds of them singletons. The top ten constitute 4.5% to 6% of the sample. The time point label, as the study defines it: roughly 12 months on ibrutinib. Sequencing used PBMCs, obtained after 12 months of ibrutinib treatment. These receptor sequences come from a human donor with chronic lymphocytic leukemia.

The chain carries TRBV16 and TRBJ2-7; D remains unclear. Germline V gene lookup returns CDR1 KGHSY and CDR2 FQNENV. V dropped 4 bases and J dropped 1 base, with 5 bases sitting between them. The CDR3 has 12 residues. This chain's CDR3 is CASSPTSYEQYF. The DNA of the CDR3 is TGTGCCAGCAGCCCGACTTCCTACGAGCAGTACTTC.

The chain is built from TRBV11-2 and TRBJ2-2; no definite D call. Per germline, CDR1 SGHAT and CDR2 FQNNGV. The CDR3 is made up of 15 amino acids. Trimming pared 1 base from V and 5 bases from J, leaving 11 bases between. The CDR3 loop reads CASSLVTRTTGELFF. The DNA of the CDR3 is TGTGCCAGCAGCTTAGTCACCAGGACGACCGGGGAGCTGTTTTTT.

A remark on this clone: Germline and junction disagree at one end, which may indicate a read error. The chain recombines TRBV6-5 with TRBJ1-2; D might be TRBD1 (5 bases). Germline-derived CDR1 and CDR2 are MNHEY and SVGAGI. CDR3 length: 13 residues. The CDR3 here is CASSRGGYYGHTF. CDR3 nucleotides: TGTGCCAGCAGCCGGGGGGGTTACTATGGCCACACCTTC.

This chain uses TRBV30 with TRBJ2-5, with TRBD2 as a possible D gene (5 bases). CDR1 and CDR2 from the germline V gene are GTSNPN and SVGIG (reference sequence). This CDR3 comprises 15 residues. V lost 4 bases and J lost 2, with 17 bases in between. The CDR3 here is CAWTPREFRQETQYF. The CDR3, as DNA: TGTGCCTGGACCCCTAGGGAGTTCCGACAAGAGACCCAGTACTTC. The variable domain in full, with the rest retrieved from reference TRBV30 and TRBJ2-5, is SQTIHQWPATLVQPVGSPLSLECTVEGTSNPNLYWYRQAAGRGLQLLFYSVGIGQISSEVPQNLSASRPQDRQFILSSKKLLLSDSGFYLCAWTPREFRQETQYFGPGTRLLVL.

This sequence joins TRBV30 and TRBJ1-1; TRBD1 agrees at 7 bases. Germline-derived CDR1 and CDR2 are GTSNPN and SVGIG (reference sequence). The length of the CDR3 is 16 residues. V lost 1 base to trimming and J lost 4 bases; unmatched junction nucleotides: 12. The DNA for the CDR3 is TGTGCCTGGAGTGCCGAGGGAGGGGGCGCTGGCACTGAAGCTTTCTTT. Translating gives CAWSAEGGGAGTEAFF.

The CDR3 reads CASSAFRGMNTEAFF. The CDR3 region has the DNA TGTGCCAGCAGCGCATTTCGGGGGATGAACACTGAAGCTTTCTTT. The genes are TRBV6-5 and TRBJ1-1; TRBD1 might be the D (5 bases). V lost 6 bases and J lost 0, with 14 bases in between. CDR1 and CDR2 from the germline V gene are MNHEY and SVGAGI. There are 15 residues in the CDR3.

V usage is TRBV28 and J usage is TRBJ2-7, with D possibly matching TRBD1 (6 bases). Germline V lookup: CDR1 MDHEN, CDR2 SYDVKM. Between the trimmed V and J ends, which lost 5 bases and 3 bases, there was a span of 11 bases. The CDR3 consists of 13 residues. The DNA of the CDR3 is TGTGCCAGCAGTGGGGGCGCTCTCTACGAGCAGTACTTC. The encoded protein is CASSGGALYEQYF.

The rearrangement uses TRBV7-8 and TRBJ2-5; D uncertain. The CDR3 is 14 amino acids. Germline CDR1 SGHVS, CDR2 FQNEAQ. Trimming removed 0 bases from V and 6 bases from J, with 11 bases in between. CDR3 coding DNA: TGTGCCAGCAGCTTAGCGGGCAGTCAAAAGACCCAGTACTTC. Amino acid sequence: CASSLAGSQKTQYF.

The CDR3 nucleotides read TGTGCCAGCAGTGGAGCGGGACAGCTAGTCTACGAGCAGTACTTC. Amino acid sequence: CASSGAGQLVYEQYF. The chain joins TRBV2 to TRBJ2-7, with D perhaps TRBD1 or TRBD2 (7 bases each). The V end was cut by 4 bases, the J end by 3 bases, with 16 bases between. Germline CDR1 is SNHLY and CDR2 is FYNNEI. The CDR3 length is 15 residues.

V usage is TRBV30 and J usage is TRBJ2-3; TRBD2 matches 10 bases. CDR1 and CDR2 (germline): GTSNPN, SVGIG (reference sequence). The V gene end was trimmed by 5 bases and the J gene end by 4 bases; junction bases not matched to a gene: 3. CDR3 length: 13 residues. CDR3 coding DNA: TGTGCCTGGGCCACTAGCGGGGCAGATACGCAGTATTTT. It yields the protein CAWATSGADTQYF.

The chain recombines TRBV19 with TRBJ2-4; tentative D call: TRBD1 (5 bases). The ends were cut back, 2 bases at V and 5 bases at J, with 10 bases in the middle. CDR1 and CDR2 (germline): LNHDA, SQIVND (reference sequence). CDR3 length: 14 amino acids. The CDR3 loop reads CASSIRRQQNIQYF. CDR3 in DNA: TGTGCCAGTAGTATAAGGAGACAGCAAAACATTCAGTACTTC.